This T cell receptor beta chain was captured by sequencing in a study of human T cells and chemical hapten exposure. TCRdb used MiXCR to reprocess the RACE reads, holding one entry per CDR3 protein. The data contain just over 80,000 distinct CDR3 sequences, about 10% of them seen just once; the ten biggest clones take up 4% to 5.5%. The V gene's germline CDR1 is SQVTM and CDR2 ANQGSEA. This CDR3 spans 10 amino acids. The germline V and J ends were trimmed by 6 bases and 5 bases, with 4 bases remaining between them. The sample's time point: patch test 1, 2 weeks after DPC sensitization. The treatment denotes: therapeutic diphenylcyclopropenone sensitization with weekly scalp DPC.

This TCR derives from a woman aged 50 to 65 with alopecia areata. Some clones in this sample may be carry-over from other donors' samples. The chain is built from TRBV29-1 and TRBJ1-4, with unresolved D. Specimen: whole blood, collected in connection with sensitization to the hapten diphenylcyclopropenone (DPC). The CDR3 protein is CSVGNEKLFF. As DNA, the CDR3 is TGCAGCGTGGGAAATGAAAAACTGTTTTTT.